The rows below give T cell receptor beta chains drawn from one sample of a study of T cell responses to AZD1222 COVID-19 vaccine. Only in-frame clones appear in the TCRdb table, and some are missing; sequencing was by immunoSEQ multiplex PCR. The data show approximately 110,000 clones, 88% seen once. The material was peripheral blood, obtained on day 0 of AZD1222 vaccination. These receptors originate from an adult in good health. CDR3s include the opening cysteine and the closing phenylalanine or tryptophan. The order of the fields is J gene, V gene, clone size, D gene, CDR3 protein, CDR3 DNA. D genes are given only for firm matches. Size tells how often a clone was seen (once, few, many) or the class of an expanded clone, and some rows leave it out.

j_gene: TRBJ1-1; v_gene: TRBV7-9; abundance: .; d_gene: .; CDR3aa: CASTIRGDSVAEAFF; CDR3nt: TGTGCCAGCACCATTAGGGGGGACTCGGTGGCTGAAGCTTTCTTT
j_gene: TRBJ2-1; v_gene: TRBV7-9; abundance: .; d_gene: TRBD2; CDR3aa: CASSPKGLAGSYNEQFF; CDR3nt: TGTGCCAGCAGCCCGAAAGGACTAGCGGGCTCCTACAATGAGCAGTTCTTC
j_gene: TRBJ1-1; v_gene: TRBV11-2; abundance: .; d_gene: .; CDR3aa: CASSLDRGGRSTEAFF; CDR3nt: TGTGCCAGCAGCTTAGATAGGGGGGGCCGGAGCACTGAAGCTTTCTTT
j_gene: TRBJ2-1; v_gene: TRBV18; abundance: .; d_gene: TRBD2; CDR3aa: CASSSYSGGDYNEQFF; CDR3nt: TGTGCCAGCTCATCGTATAGCGGGGGGGACTACAATGAGCAGTTCTTC
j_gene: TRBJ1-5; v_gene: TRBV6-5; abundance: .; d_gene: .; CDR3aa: CASSRYSNQPQHF; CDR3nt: TGTGCCAGCAGTCGCTATAGCAATCAGCCCCAGCATTTT
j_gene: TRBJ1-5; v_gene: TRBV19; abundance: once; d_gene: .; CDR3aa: CASSIREGGGQPQHF; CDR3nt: TGTGCCAGTAGTATTAGGGAGGGTGGGGGTCAGCCCCAGCATTTT
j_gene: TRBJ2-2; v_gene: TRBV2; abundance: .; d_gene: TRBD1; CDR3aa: CASSEADRGLDGELFF; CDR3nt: TGTGCCAGCAGTGAAGCGGACAGGGGGCTTGACGGGGAGCTGTTTTTT
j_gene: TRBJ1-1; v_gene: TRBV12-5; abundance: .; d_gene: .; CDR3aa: CASGPPRGPNTEAFF; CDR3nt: TGTGCTAGTGGTCCCCCGCGGGGGCCGAACACTGAAGCTTTCTTT
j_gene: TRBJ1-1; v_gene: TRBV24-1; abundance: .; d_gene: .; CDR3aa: CATRGPMGEAFF; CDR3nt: TGTGCCACCAGAGGTCCGATGGGTGAAGCTTTCTTT
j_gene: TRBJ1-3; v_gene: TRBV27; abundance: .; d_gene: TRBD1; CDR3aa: CASSRQGGNTIYF; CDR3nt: TGTGCCAGCAGTCGACAGGGAGGGAACACCATATATTTT
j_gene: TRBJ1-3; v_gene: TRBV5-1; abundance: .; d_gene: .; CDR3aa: CASSLVPGASGNTIYF; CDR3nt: TGCGCCAGCAGCTTGGTTCCGGGGGCGAGTGGAAACACCATATATTTT
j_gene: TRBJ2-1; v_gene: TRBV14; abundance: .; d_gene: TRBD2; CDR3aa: CASSLSRGVYNEQFF; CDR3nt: TGTGCCAGCAGTCTCTCCCGGGGGGTTTACAATGAGCAGTTCTTC
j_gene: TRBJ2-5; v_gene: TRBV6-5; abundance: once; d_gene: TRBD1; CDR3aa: CASSYADRAGETQYF; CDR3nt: TGTGCCAGCAGTTACGCCGACAGGGCGGGAGAGACCCAGTACTTC
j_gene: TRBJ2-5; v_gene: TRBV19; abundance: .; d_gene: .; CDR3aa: CASSIDFADFQGAETQYF; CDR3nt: TGTGCCAGTAGTATAGATTTTGCAGACTTCCAGGGAGCAGAGACCCAGTACTTC
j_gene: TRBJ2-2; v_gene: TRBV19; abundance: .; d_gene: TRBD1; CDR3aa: CASSIASGTGRPGELFF; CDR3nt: TGTGCCAGTAGTATCGCCTCCGGGACAGGGAGGCCCGGGGAGCTGTTTTTT
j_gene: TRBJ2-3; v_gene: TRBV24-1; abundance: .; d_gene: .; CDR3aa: CATSDWKGTGDTQYF; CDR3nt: TGTGCCACCAGTGATTGGAAGGGTACGGGAGATACGCAGTATTTT
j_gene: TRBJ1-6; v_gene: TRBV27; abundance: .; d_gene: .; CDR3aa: CASSLFGRYVTSPLHF; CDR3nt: TGTGCCAGCAGTTTATTCGGGCGCTACGTCACTTCACCCCTCCACTTT